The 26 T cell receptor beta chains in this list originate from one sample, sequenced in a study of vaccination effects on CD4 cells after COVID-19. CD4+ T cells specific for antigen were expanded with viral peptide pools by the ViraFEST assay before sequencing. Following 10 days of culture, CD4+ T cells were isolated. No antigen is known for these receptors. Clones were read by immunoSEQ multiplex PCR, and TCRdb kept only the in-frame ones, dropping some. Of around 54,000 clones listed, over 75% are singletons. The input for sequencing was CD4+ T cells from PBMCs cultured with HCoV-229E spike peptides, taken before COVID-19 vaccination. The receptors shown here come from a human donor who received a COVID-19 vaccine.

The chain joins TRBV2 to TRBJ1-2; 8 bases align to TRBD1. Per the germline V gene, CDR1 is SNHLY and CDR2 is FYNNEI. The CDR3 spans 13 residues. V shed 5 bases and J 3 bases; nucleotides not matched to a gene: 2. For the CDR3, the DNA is TGTGCCAGCAGTTCACAGGGGGACTATGGCTACACCTTC. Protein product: CASSSQGDYGYTF.

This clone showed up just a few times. CDR3 amino acids: CASSQVVNRDVFMNTEAFF. The CDR3 DNA reads TGTGCCAGCAGCCAAGTGGTAAACAGGGACGTCTTCATGAACACTGAAGCTTTCTTT. This chain connects TRBV4-2 to TRBJ1-1; a weak D match, TRBD1 (6 bases). CDR1 is LGHNA, CDR2 YNFKEQ, per germline. Trimming removed 1 base at V and 0 bases at J, with 21 bases between. This CDR3 contains 19 residues.

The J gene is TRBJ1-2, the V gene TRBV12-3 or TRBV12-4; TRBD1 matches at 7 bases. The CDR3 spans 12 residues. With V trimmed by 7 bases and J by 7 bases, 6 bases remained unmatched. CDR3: CASMTGIIGYTF. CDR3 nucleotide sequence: TGTGCCAGCATGACAGGGATTATTGGCTACACCTTC.

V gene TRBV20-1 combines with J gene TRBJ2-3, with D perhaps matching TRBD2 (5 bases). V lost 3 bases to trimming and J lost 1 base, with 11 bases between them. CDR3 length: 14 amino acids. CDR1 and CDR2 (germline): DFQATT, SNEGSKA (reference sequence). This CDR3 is CSASLPGGTDTQYF. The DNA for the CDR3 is TGCAGTGCTAGTCTCCCCGGGGGCACAGATACGCAGTATTTT.

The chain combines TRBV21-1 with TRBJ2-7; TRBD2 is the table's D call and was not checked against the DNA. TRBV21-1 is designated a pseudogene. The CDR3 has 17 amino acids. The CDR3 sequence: CASSKVRRGDRYYEQYV. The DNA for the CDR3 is TGTGCCAGCAGCAAAGTCCGGCGGGGGGACAGATACTACGAGCAGTACGTC.

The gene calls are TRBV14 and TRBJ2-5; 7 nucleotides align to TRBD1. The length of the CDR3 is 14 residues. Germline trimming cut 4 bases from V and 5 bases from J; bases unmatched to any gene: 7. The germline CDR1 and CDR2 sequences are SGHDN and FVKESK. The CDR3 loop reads CASSRGQVGETQYF. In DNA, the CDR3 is TGTGCCAGCAGCCGCGGACAGGTGGGGGAGACCCAGTACTTC.

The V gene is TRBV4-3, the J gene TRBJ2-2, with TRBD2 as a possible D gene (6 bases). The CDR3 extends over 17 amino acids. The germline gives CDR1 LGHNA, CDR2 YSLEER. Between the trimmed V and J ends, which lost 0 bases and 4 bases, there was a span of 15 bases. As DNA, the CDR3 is TGCGCCAGCAGCCAAGAAGAGGCTAGCGCGCGCACCGGGGAGCTGTTTTTT. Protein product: CASSQEEASARTGELFF.

Here the CDR3 DNA reads TGTGCCAGCAAGGGGGGGGCATTCGATACGCAGTATTTT. This translates into CASKGGAFDTQYF. The J gene is TRBJ2-3, the V gene TRBV6-6; D is possibly TRBD2 (7 bases). This CDR3 has 13 residues. Trimming pared 7 bases from V and 6 bases from J, leaving 14 bases between. Germline CDR1 is MNHNY and CDR2 is SVGAGI (reference sequence).

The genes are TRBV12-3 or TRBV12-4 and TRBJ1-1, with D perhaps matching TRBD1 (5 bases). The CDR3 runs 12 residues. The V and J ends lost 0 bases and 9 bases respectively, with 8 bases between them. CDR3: CASSLAGAKAFF. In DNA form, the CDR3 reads TGTGCCAGCAGTTTAGCAGGGGCTAAAGCTTTCTTT.

CDR3 sequence: CASSLVSGNDGELFF. DNA for the CDR3: TGCGCCAGCAGCTTAGTTTCCGGAAATGACGGGGAGCTGTTTTTT. V and J are TRBV5-1 and TRBJ2-2, with D uncertain. V lost 2 bases, J lost 7 bases, and 15 bases lay in between. Germline CDR1 and CDR2: SGHRS and YFSETQ. This CDR3 region has 15 residues.

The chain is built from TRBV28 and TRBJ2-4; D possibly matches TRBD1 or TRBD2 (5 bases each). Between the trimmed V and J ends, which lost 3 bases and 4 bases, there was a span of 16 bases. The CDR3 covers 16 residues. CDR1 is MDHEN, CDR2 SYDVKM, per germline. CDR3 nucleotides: TGTGCCAGCAGTTTTGGCTTGGGACGGGGAAAAAACATTCAGTACTTC. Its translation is CASSFGLGRGKNIQYF.

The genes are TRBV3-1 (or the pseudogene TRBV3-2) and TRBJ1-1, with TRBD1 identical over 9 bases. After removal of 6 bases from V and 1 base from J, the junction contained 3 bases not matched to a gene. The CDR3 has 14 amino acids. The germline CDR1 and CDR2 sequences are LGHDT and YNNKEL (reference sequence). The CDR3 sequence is CASRLQGANTEAFF. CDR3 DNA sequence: TGTGCCAGCAGGTTACAGGGGGCGAACACTGAAGCTTTCTTT.

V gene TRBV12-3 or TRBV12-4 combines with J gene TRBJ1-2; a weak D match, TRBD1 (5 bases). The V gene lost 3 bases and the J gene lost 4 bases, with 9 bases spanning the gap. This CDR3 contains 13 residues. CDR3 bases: TGTGCCAGCAGTTTGGAAGGGGTCTATGGCTACACCTTC. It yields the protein CASSLEGVYGYTF.

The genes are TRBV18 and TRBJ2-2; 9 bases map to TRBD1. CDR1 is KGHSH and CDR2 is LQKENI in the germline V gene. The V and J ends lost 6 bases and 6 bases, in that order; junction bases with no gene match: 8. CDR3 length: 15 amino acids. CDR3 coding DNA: TGTGCCAGCTCCCTGTGGACAGGGGAAGCCGGGGAGCTGTTTTTT. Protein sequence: CASSLWTGEAGELFF.

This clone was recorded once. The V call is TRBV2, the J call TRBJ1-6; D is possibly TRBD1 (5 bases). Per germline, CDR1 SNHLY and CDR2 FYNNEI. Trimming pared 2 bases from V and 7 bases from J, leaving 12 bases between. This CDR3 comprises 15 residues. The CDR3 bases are TGTGCCAGCAGTGAATTGGGGGAAGGAAATTCACCCCTCCACTTT. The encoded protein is CASSELGEGNSPLHF. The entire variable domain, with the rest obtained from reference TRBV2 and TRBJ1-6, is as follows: EPEVTQTPSHQVTQMGQEVILRCVPISNHLYFYWYRQILGQKVEFLVSFYNNEISEKSEIFDDQFSVERPDGSNFTLKIRSTKLEDSAMYFCASSELGEGNSPLHFGNGTRLTVT.

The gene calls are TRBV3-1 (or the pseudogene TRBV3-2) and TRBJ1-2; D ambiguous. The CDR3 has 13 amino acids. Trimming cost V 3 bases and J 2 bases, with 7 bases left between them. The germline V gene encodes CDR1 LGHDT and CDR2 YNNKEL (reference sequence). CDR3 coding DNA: TGTGCCAGCAGCCAGGGCCCCAACTATGGCTACACCTTC. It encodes CASSQGPNYGYTF.

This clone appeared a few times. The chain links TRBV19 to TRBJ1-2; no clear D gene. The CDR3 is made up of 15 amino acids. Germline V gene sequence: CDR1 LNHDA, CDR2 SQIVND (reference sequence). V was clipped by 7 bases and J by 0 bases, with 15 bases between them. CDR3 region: CASISGGQANYGYTF. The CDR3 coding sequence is TGTGCCAGTATTTCCGGCGGGCAAGCTAACTATGGCTACACCTTC.

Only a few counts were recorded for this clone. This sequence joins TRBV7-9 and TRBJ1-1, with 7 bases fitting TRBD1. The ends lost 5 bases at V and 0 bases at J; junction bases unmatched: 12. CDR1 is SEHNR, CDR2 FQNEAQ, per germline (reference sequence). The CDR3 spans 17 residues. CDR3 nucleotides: TGTGCCAGCAGCATCAAGACAGGGAGCAGTATGAACACTGAAGCTTTCTTT. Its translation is CASSIKTGSSMNTEAFF.

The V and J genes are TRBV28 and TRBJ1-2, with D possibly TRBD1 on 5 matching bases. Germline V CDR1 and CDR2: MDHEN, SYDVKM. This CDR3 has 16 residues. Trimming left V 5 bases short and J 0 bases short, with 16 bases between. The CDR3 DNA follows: TGTGCCAGCAGTGGGACCATTTTAGAGCCTAACTATGGCTACACCTTC. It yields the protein CASSGTILEPNYGYTF.

The CDR3 sequence: CASSSSTSIETQYF. The CDR3 bases are TGCGCCAGCAGCTCCTCAACTAGTATCGAGACCCAGTACTTC. This chain uses TRBV5-1 with TRBJ2-5, with D perhaps matching TRBD2 (5 bases). The CDR3 has 14 amino acids. Trimming took 3 bases from V and 5 from J, leaving 14 bases between them. Germline V gene data show CDR1 as SGHRS and CDR2 as YFSETQ.

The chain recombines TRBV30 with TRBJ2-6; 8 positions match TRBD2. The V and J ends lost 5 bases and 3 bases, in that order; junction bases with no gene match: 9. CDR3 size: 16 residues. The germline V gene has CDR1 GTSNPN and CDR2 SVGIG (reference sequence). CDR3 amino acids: CAWAGATSGGANVLTF. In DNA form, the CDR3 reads TGTGCCTGGGCGGGGGCAACTAGCGGTGGGGCCAACGTCCTGACTTTC.

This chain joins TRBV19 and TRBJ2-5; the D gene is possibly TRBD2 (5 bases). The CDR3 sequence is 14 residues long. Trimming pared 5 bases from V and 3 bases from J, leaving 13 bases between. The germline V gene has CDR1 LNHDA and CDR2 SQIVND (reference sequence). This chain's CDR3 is CASSRAETKETQYF. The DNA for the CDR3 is TGTGCCAGTAGTCGAGCGGAGACGAAAGAGACCCAGTACTTC.

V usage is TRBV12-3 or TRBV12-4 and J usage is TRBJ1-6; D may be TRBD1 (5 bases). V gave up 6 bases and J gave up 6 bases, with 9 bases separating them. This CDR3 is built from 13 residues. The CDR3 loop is CASRGTANSPLHF. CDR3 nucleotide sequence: TGTGCCAGCAGGGGGACGGCTAATTCACCCCTCCACTTT.

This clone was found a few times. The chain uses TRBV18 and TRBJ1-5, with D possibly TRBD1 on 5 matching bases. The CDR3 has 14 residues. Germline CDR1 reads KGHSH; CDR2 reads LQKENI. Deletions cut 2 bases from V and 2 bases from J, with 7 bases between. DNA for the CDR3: TGTGCCAGCTCACCATTGGGGGGCAATCAGCCCCAGCATTTT. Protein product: CASSPLGGNQPQHF. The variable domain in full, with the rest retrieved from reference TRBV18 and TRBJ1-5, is NAGVMQNPRHLVRRRGQEARLRCSPMKGHSHVYWYRQLPEEGLKFMVYLQKENIIDESGMPKERFSAEFPKEGPSILRIQQVVRGDSAAYFCASSPLGGNQPQHFGDGTRLSIL.

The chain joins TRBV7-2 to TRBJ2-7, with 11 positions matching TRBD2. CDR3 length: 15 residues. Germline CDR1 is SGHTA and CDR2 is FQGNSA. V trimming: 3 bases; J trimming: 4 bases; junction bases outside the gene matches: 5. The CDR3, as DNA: TGTGCCAGCAGCTTGGCCGGGACTAGCGGTTACGAGCAGTACGTC. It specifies CASSLAGTSGYEQYV.

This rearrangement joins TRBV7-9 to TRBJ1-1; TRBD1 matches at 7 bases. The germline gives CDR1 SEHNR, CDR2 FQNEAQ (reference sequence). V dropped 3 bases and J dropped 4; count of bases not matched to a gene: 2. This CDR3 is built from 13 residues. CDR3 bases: TGTGCCAGCAGCTTCAGGGGGGGCACTGAAGCTTTCTTT. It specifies CASSFRGGTEAFF.